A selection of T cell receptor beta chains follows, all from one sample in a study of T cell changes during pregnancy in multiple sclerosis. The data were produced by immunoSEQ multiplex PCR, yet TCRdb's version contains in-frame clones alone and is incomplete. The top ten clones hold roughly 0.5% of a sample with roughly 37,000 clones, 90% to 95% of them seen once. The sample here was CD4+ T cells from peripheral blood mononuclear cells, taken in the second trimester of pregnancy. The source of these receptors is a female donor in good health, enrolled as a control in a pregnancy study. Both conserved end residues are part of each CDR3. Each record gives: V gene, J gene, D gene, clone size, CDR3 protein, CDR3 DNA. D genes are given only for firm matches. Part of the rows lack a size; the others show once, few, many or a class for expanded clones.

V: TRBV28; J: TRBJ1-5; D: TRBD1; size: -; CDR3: CASSFGTGVDSNQPQHF; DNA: TGTGCCAGCAGTTTCGGGACAGGGGTAGATAGCAATCAGCCCCAGCATTTT
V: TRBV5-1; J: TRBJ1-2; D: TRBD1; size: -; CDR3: CASSLAGTGGGYTF; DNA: TGCGCCAGCAGCTTGGCCGGGACAGGGGGGGGCTACACCTTC
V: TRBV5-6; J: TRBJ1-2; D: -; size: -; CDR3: CASSPSGGYYGYTF; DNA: TGTGCCAGCAGCCCTAGTGGGGGGTACTATGGCTACACCTTC
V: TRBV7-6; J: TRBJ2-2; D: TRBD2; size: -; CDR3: CASSPTSALTWRELFF; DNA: TGTGCCAGCAGCCCAACTAGCGCCCTAACCTGGAGGGAGCTGTTTTTT
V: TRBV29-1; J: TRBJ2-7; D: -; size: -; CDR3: CSVPSKGGRAYEQYF; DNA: TGCAGCGTTCCTTCCAAGGGGGGGCGGGCCTACGAGCAGTACTTC
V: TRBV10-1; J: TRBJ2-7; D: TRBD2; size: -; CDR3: CASSDGTSGRAINEQYF; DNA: TGCGCCAGCAGTGACGGGACTAGCGGGAGGGCCATCAACGAGCAGTACTTC
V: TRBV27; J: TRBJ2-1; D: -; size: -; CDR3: CASRLIAVLGNNEQFF; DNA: TGTGCCAGCAGGCTTATAGCGGTACTGGGGAACAATGAGCAGTTCTTC
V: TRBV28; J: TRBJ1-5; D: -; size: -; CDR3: CASRPAGSNQPQHF; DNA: TGTGCCAGCAGGCCGGCGGGGAGCAATCAGCCCCAGCATTTT
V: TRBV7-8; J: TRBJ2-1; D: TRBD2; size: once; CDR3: CASINGGLETEQFF; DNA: TGTGCCAGCATTAATGGGGGACTAGAGACTGAGCAGTTCTTC
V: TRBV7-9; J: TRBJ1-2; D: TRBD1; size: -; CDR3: CASSFTNVGTVIPDGYTF; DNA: TGTGCCAGCAGCTTCACTAATGTCGGGACAGTAATACCGGATGGCTACACCTTC
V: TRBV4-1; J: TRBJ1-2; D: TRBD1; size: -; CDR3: CASSQTGQGANYGYTF; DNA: TGCGCCAGCAGCCAAACCGGACAGGGGGCTAACTATGGCTACACCTTC
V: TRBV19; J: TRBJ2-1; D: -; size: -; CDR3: CASSGYSYNEQFF; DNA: TGTGCCAGTTCGGGGTACTCCTACAATGAGCAGTTCTTC
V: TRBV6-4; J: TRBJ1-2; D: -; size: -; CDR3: CASSDSALRQGRSAANYGYTF; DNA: TGTGCCAGCAGTGACTCCGCGCTACGCCAGGGTCGCTCCGCAGCTAACTATGGCTACACCTTC
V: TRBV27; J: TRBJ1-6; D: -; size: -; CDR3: CASTRIIPGGRSYNSPLHF; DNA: TGTGCCAGTACCCGTATCATCCCCGGGGGACGCTCCTATAATTCACCCCTCCACTTT
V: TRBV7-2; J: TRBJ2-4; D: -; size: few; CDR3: CASSLVGENIQYF; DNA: TGTGCCAGCAGCTTAGTGGGCGAAAACATTCAGTACTTC
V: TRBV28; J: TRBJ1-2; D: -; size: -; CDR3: CASSLAGDGYTF; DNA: TGTGCCAGCAGTTTAGCAGGGGATGGCTACACCTTC
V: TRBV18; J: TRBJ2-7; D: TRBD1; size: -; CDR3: CASSPGQEYEQYF; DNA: TGTGCCAGCTCACCAGGACAGGAATACGAGCAGTACTTC
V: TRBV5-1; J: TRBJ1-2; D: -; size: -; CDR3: CASARGGADGYTF; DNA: TGCGCCAGCGCCCGGGGGGGGGCGGATGGCTACACCTTC
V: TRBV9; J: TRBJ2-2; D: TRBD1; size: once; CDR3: CASSVVSWAGTGGELFF; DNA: TGTGCCAGCAGCGTAGTTTCTTGGGCAGGGACAGGCGGGGAGCTGTTTTTT
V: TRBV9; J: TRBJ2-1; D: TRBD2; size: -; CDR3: CASSSGVSYNEQFF; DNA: TGTGCCAGCTCAAGCGGGGTCTCCTACAATGAGCAGTTCTTC
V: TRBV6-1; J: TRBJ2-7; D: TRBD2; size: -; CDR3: CASSELAGGPYEQYF; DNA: TGTGCCAGCAGTGAACTAGCGGGGGGGCCTTACGAGCAGTACTTC
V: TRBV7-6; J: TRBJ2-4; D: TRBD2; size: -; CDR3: CASSLVPASGKNIQYF; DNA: TGTGCCAGCAGCTTAGTCCCGGCTAGCGGCAAAAACATTCAGTACTTC
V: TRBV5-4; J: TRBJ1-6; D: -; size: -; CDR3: CASSLVGGELLHF; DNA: TGTGCCAGCAGCTTGGTAGGGGGGGAGCTCCTCCACTTT
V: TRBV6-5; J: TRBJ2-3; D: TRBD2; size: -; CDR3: CASSYSGGANTDTQYF; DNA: TGTGCCAGCAGTTACTCCGGGGGGGCTAACACAGATACGCAGTATTTT
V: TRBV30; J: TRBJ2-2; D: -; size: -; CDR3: CALLGLSGELFF; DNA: TGTGCCTTACTAGGGCTATCTGGGGAGCTGTTTTTT
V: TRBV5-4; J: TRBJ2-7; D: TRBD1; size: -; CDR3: CASSPGQASSYEQYF; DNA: TGTGCCAGCAGCCCGGGACAGGCCAGCTCCTACGAGCAGTACTTC
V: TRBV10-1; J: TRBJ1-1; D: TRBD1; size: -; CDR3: CASSAGQSTEAFF; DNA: TGCGCCAGCAGCGCGGGACAGAGCACTGAAGCTTTCTTT
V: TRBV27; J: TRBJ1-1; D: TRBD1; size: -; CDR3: CATLSGTDEAFF; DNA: TGTGCCACCCTGTCCGGGACAGATGAAGCTTTCTTT
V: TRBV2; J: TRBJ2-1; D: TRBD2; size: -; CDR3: CASKAGGLDEQFF; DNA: TGTGCCAGCAAAGCGGGAGGTTTGGATGAGCAGTTCTTC
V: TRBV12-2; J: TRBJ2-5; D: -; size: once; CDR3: CASRLADAPGVVKTQYF; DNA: TGTGCAAGTCGCTTAGCGGACGCTCCAGGGGTGGTGAAGACCCAGTACTTC
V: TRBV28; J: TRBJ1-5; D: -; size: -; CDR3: CASMMGATKNQPQHF; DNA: TGTGCCAGTATGATGGGGGCTACTAAAAATCAGCCCCAGCATTTT
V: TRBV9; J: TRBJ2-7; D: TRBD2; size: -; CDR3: CASSVGGGGWSEQYF; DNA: TGTGCCAGCAGCGTAGGCGGGGGGGGGTGGAGCGAGCAGTACTTC
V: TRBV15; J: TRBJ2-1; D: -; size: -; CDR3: CATSAHQVSPSEQFF; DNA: TGTGCCACCAGCGCCCACCAAGTTTCCCCCAGTGAGCAGTTCTTC
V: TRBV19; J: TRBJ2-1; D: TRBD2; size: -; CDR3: CASSQGGSSDEQFF; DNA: TGTGCCAGTAGTCAGGGCGGGAGTTCGGATGAGCAGTTCTTC
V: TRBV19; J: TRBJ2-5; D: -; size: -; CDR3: CASILWRQGETQYF; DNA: TGTGCCAGTATCCTGTGGCGGCAGGGGGAGACCCAGTACTTC
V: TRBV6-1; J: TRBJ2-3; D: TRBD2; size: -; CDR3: CASSEVGGIAPGRGTDTQYF; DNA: TGTGCCAGCAGTGAAGTTGGGGGAATCGCTCCGGGGCGGGGGACAGATACGCAGTATTTT
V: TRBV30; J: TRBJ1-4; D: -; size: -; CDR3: CAWRAAHPVGKLFF; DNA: TGTGCCTGGAGGGCGGCCCACCCCGTCGGAAAACTGTTTTTT
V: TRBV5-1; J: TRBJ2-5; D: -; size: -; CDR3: CASSLRGMAGEQETQYF; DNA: TGCGCCAGCAGCTTGAGGGGGATGGCGGGGGAGCAAGAGACCCAGTACTTC
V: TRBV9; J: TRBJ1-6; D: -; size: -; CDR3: CASSMGTPRHGSPLHF; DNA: TGTGCCAGCAGCATGGGGACACCCAGGCATGGTTCACCCCTCCACTTT
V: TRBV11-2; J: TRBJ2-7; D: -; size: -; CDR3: CASSLLSRGTYEQYF; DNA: TGTGCCAGCAGCTTATTATCTAGAGGCACCTACGAGCAGTACTTC
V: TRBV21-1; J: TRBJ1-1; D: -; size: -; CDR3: CACRGQPTMNTEAFF; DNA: TGTGCCTGCCGTGGACAGCCTACCATGAACACTGAAGCTTTCTTT
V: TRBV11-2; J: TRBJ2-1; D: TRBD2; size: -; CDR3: CASSTLAGGPWNEQFF; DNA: TGTGCCAGCAGCACGCTCGCGGGGGGGCCGTGGAATGAGCAGTTCTTC
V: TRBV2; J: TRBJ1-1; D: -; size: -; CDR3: CASSVEFRTEAFF; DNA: TGTGCCAGCAGTGTGGAGTTTCGGACTGAAGCTTTCTTT
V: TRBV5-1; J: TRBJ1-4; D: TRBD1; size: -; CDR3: CASSLAPGTGDEKLFF; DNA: TGCGCCAGCAGCTTGGCCCCAGGCACAGGGGACGAAAAACTGTTTTTT
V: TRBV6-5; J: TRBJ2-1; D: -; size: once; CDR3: CASRGGGRYNEQFF; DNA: TGTGCCAGCCGTGGGGGGGGCCGATACAATGAGCAGTTCTTC
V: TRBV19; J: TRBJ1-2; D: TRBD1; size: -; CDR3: CAYEAGGYGYTF; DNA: TGTGCTTACGAGGCAGGGGGCTATGGCTACACCTTC
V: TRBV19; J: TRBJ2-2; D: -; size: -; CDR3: CASSSAAAGELFF; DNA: TGTGCCAGTAGCTCGGCAGCGGCCGGGGAGCTGTTTTTT
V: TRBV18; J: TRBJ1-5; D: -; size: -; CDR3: CASSPGRGTGNQPQHF; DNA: TGTGCCAGCTCACCAGGAAGGGGTACTGGCAATCAGCCCCAGCATTTT
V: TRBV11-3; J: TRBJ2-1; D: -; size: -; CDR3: CASSGTGTVSYNEQFF; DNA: TGTGCCAGCAGCGGAACAGGGACGGTCTCCTACAATGAGCAGTTCTTC
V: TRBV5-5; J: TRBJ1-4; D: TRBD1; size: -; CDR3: CASSLSPGQGGFNEKLFF; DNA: TGTGCCAGCAGCTTGTCTCCGGGACAGGGAGGATTTAATGAAAAACTGTTTTTT
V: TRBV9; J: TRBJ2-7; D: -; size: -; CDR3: CASSAGLLASYEQYF; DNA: TGTGCCAGCAGCGCCGGACTGCTAGCGAGCTACGAGCAGTACTTC